This T cell receptor (beta chain) was obtained from a study of blood T cell repertoires in COVID-19. The CDR3 runs to 16 residues. V lost 5 bases, J lost 3 bases, and 6 bases stayed unmatched. From germline, CDR1 is SGHTA and CDR2 FQGNSA. TCRdb's table, derived via immunoSEQ multiplex PCR, lists solely in-frame clones and lacks some. The sample has 55,000 to 80,000 clones; around 79% are singletons. The origin of this receptor is a man between 60 and 70 years old with acute or convalescent COVID-19. The V gene is TRBV7-2, the J gene TRBJ2-2; 10 nucleotides agree with TRBD2. Sequencing was done on a sample of peripheral blood. The CDR3 DNA reads TGTGCCAGCAGCCCCGGACTAGCGGATTACACCGGGGAGCTGTTTTTT. The encoded protein is CASSPGLADYTGELFF. The full variable domain, completed using reference TRBV7-2 and TRBJ2-2, is GAGVSQSPSNKVTEKGKDVELRCDPISGHTALYWYRQSLGQGLEFLIYFQGNSAPDKSGLPSDRFSAERTGGSVSTLTIQRTQQEDSAVYLCASSPGLADYTGELFFGEGSRLTVL.